These T cell receptor beta chains were read from a single sample in a study of cytomegalovirus exposure and HLA in healthy donors. Measured with immunoSEQ multiplex PCR; TCRdb has only the in-frame clones, and not every one. Of under 130,000 clones listed, roughly three quarters were seen once; the top ten hold 9.5% to 13%. Specimen: PBMCs. The receptors originated from a middle-aged man in good health and CMV-seropositive. Both conserved end residues are part of each CDR3. Each record gives: CDR3 protein, CDR3 DNA, D gene, J gene, V gene, clone size. A D gene is named only where the DNA matches it firmly. The listing skips clone size in some rows; elsewhere it reads once, few, many or a size class.

CDR3 protein: CASSQDPGVQGSGNTIYF
CDR3 DNA: TGCGCCAGCAGCCAAGATCCAGGGGTTCAGGGCTCTGGAAACACCATATATTTT
D gene: .
J gene: TRBJ1-3
V gene: TRBV4-1
clone size: once

CDR3 protein: CASSAYRGGDTQYF
CDR3 DNA: TGTGCCAGCAGCGCATATCGAGGTGGAGATACGCAGTATTTT
D gene: .
J gene: TRBJ2-3
V gene: TRBV13
clone size: few

CDR3 protein: CASSLGGLTRGYTF
CDR3 DNA: TGTGCCAGCAGTTTAGGTGGACTGACGCGTGGCTACACCTTC
D gene: .
J gene: TRBJ1-2
V gene: TRBV28
clone size: .

CDR3 protein: CASSYGTGSNEQFF
CDR3 DNA: TGTGCCAGCAGTTATGGGACAGGGTCTAATGAGCAGTTCTTC
D gene: TRBD1
J gene: TRBJ2-1
V gene: TRBV6-6
clone size: .

CDR3 protein: CSVAVGAATNEKLFF
CDR3 DNA: TGCAGCGTTGCCGTTGGGGCGGCAACTAATGAAAAACTGTTTTTT
D gene: .
J gene: TRBJ1-4
V gene: TRBV29-1
clone size: .

CDR3 protein: CASSLAPDKQAFF
CDR3 DNA: TGTGCCAGCAGCTTAGCGCCGGACAAGCAAGCTTTCTTT
D gene: .
J gene: TRBJ1-1
V gene: TRBV11-1
clone size: .

CDR3 protein: CASGHRDQPQHF
CDR3 DNA: TGTGCCAGCGGGCACAGGGATCAGCCCCAGCATTTT
D gene: .
J gene: TRBJ1-5
V gene: TRBV7-2
clone size: .

CDR3 protein: CASSYGGRLGDTQYF
CDR3 DNA: TGTGCCAGCAGTTATGGCGGGCGGCTGGGAGATACGCAGTATTTT
D gene: .
J gene: TRBJ2-3
V gene: TRBV6-5
clone size: .

CDR3 protein: CASSQDSSFAGGYEQYF
CDR3 DNA: TGTGCCAGCAGCCAAGACTCTTCTTTCGCGGGAGGGTACGAGCAGTACTTC
D gene: TRBD2
J gene: TRBJ2-7
V gene: TRBV4-2
clone size: .

CDR3 protein: CASSIDGNYEQYF
CDR3 DNA: TGTGCCAGTAGTATAGACGGGAACTACGAGCAGTACTTC
D gene: .
J gene: TRBJ2-7
V gene: TRBV19
clone size: few

CDR3 protein: CASSWSSNNQPQHF
CDR3 DNA: TGTGCCAGCAGTTGGAGTTCGAACAATCAGCCCCAGCATTTT
D gene: .
J gene: TRBJ1-5
V gene: TRBV7-2
clone size: .

CDR3 protein: CASSMTGNTEAFF
CDR3 DNA: TGTGCCAGCAGCATGACAGGGAACACTGAAGCTTTCTTT
D gene: .
J gene: TRBJ1-1
V gene: TRBV11-3
clone size: .

CDR3 protein: CASSLAPTNYGYTF
CDR3 DNA: TGTGCCAGCAGCCTAGCCCCAACTAACTATGGCTACACCTTC
D gene: .
J gene: TRBJ1-2
V gene: TRBV7-6
clone size: few

CDR3 protein: CASSLGQVVETQYF
CDR3 DNA: TGTGCCAGCAGCTTGGGACAGGTTGTAGAGACCCAGTACTTC
D gene: TRBD1
J gene: TRBJ2-5
V gene: TRBV13
clone size: .

CDR3 protein: CASRLGELQETQYF
CDR3 DNA: TGTGCAAGTCGCTTAGGGGAGCTCCAAGAGACCCAGTACTTC
D gene: .
J gene: TRBJ2-5
V gene: TRBV12-2
clone size: .

CDR3 protein: CASSIGLAGAETQYF
CDR3 DNA: TGTGCCAGTAGTATCGGACTAGCGGGAGCTGAGACCCAGTACTTC
D gene: TRBD2
J gene: TRBJ2-5
V gene: TRBV19
clone size: .

CDR3 protein: CASSESMGVEQFF
CDR3 DNA: TGCGCCAGCAGTGAGTCGATGGGAGTTGAGCAGTTCTTC
D gene: .
J gene: TRBJ2-1
V gene: TRBV10-1
clone size: .

CDR3 protein: CASSYTLDRVAEAFF
CDR3 DNA: TGTGCCAGCAGTTACACCCTTGACAGGGTGGCTGAAGCTTTCTTT
D gene: TRBD1
J gene: TRBJ1-1
V gene: TRBV6-5
clone size: .

CDR3 protein: CASRTGTSGSTTGELFF
CDR3 DNA: TGTGCCAGTAGGACCGGGACTAGCGGGAGTACGACCGGGGAGCTGTTTTTT
D gene: TRBD2
J gene: TRBJ2-2
V gene: TRBV19
clone size: .

CDR3 protein: CSGRGGGVAGELFF
CDR3 DNA: TGCAGCGGAAGGGGGGGAGGGGTGGCCGGGGAGCTGTTTTTT
D gene: .
J gene: TRBJ2-2
V gene: TRBV29-1
clone size: .

CDR3 protein: CASSSFDGGPYGYTF
CDR3 DNA: TGCGCCAGCAGCTCGTTCGACGGCGGGCCCTATGGCTACACCTTC
D gene: .
J gene: TRBJ1-2
V gene: TRBV5-1
clone size: few

CDR3 protein: CASSYSDRAGNTIYF
CDR3 DNA: TGTGCCAGCAGTTACTCGGACAGGGCCGGAAACACCATATATTTT
D gene: TRBD1
J gene: TRBJ1-3
V gene: TRBV6-5
clone size: few

CDR3 protein: CASSSPGETQYF
CDR3 DNA: TGTGCCAGCAGTTCTCCCGGGGAGACCCAGTACTTC
D gene: .
J gene: TRBJ2-5
V gene: TRBV27
clone size: .

CDR3 protein: CSVEGRDMQTEAFF
CDR3 DNA: TGCAGCGTTGAAGGTAGGGACATGCAAACTGAAGCTTTCTTT
D gene: .
J gene: TRBJ1-1
V gene: TRBV29-1
clone size: .

CDR3 protein: CAWRKPGGETQYF
CDR3 DNA: TGTGCCTGGAGGAAACCCGGAGGAGAGACCCAGTACTTC
D gene: .
J gene: TRBJ2-5
V gene: TRBV30
clone size: .

CDR3 protein: CASSEGYSSLSYEQYF
CDR3 DNA: TGTGCCAGCAGTGAAGGGTACAGCAGCCTCTCCTACGAGCAGTACTTC
D gene: .
J gene: TRBJ2-7
V gene: TRBV2
clone size: .

CDR3 protein: CASSLGRERNEQFF
CDR3 DNA: TGTGCCAGCAGCTTGGGACGGGAGAGAAATGAGCAGTTCTTC
D gene: .
J gene: TRBJ2-1
V gene: TRBV5-4
clone size: few

CDR3 protein: CASRIAGVVSEAFF
CDR3 DNA: TGTGCCAGCAGGATTGCAGGGGTCGTGTCTGAAGCTTTCTTT
D gene: .
J gene: TRBJ1-1
V gene: TRBV28
clone size: .

CDR3 protein: CASSHRAGLAKNIQYF
CDR3 DNA: TGCGCCAGCAGCCATCGAGCGGGACTAGCCAAAAACATTCAGTACTTC
D gene: TRBD2
J gene: TRBJ2-4
V gene: TRBV4-1
clone size: few

CDR3 protein: CASVGRGEVHDEQFF
CDR3 DNA: TGTGCCAGCGTGGGCCGGGGGGAGGTACACGATGAGCAGTTCTTC
D gene: TRBD2
J gene: TRBJ2-1
V gene: TRBV28
clone size: .

CDR3 protein: CASRGGPGELFF
CDR3 DNA: TGTGCCAGCAGGGGGGGACCCGGGGAGCTGTTTTTT
D gene: .
J gene: TRBJ2-2
V gene: TRBV6-5
clone size: few

CDR3 protein: CASSLDRGSYEQYF
CDR3 DNA: TGTGCCAGCAGCTTAGACAGGGGATCCTACGAGCAGTACTTC
D gene: TRBD1
J gene: TRBJ2-7
V gene: TRBV7-2
clone size: few

CDR3 protein: CASTRGIGGDEQYF
CDR3 DNA: TGCGCCAGCACTCGGGGAATCGGGGGGGACGAGCAGTACTTC
D gene: TRBD2
J gene: TRBJ2-7
V gene: TRBV4-1
clone size: .

CDR3 protein: CASSNTVPGYTF
CDR3 DNA: TGTGCCAGCAGTAATACAGTTCCGGGCTACACCTTC
D gene: .
J gene: TRBJ1-2
V gene: TRBV28
clone size: .

CDR3 protein: CASSLAGGQGGFTF
CDR3 DNA: TGTGCCAGCAGCTTAGCTGGGGGACAGGGGGGTTTCACCTTC
D gene: TRBD1
J gene: TRBJ1-2
V gene: TRBV11-3
clone size: .

CDR3 protein: CASSIGGEAQYF
CDR3 DNA: TGTGCCAGCAGCATCGGGGGGGAGGCCCAGTACTTC
D gene: TRBD2
J gene: TRBJ2-5
V gene: TRBV7-6
clone size: .

CDR3 protein: CASRLAGGTYEQFF
CDR3 DNA: TGTGCCAGCCGACTAGCGGGAGGGACGTATGAGCAGTTCTTC
D gene: TRBD2
J gene: TRBJ2-1
V gene: TRBV19
clone size: .

CDR3 protein: CASSLEGASGSYEQYF
CDR3 DNA: TGTGCCAGCAGCTTAGAAGGGGCTAGCGGGAGTTACGAGCAGTACTTC
D gene: TRBD2
J gene: TRBJ2-7
V gene: TRBV7-2
clone size: .

CDR3 protein: CASSLPGQGATGELFF
CDR3 DNA: TGTGCCAGCAGCTTGCCCGGACAGGGGGCGACCGGGGAGCTGTTTTTT
D gene: TRBD1
J gene: TRBJ2-2
V gene: TRBV5-4
clone size: .

CDR3 protein: CASSSRGFGTDTQYF
CDR3 DNA: TGTGCCAGCAGTTCCCGCGGCTTCGGCACAGATACGCAGTATTTT
D gene: .
J gene: TRBJ2-3
V gene: TRBV27
clone size: .

CDR3 protein: CASSEREAYNEQFF
CDR3 DNA: TGCGCCAGCAGTGAGCGGGAGGCCTACAATGAGCAGTTCTTC
D gene: TRBD2
J gene: TRBJ2-1
V gene: TRBV10-1
clone size: .

CDR3 protein: CASSLGWGGGTGELFF
CDR3 DNA: TGTGCCAGCAGCTTAGGATGGGGGGGCGGCACCGGGGAGCTGTTTTTT
D gene: .
J gene: TRBJ2-2
V gene: TRBV7-9
clone size: few

CDR3 protein: CASNQGPGTEAFF
CDR3 DNA: TGTGCCAGCAATCAGGGGCCCGGCACTGAAGCTTTCTTT
D gene: .
J gene: TRBJ1-1
V gene: TRBV7-9
clone size: .

CDR3 protein: CATSFRDSIIYNEQFF
CDR3 DNA: TGTGCCACCAGCTTCCGGGACTCCATAATCTACAATGAGCAGTTCTTC
D gene: .
J gene: TRBJ2-1
V gene: TRBV15
clone size: .

CDR3 protein: CASSPPGQGSRDYGYTF
CDR3 DNA: TGTGCCAGCAGTCCTCCGGGACAGGGGAGTAGGGACTATGGCTACACCTTC
D gene: TRBD1
J gene: TRBJ1-2
V gene: TRBV11-2
clone size: .

CDR3 protein: CASSQGGTGGNEQFF
CDR3 DNA: TGCGCCAGCAGCCAAGGCGGGACAGGGGGCAATGAGCAGTTCTTC
D gene: TRBD1
J gene: TRBJ2-1
V gene: TRBV4-1
clone size: .

CDR3 protein: CASALEGLAGGETQYF
CDR3 DNA: TGTGCTAGTGCCCTCGAGGGGCTAGCGGGGGGAGAGACCCAGTACTTC
D gene: TRBD2
J gene: TRBJ2-5
V gene: TRBV12-5
clone size: .

CDR3 protein: CASSFNYNEQFF
CDR3 DNA: TGTGCCAGCAGTTTCAACTACAATGAGCAGTTCTTC
D gene: .
J gene: TRBJ2-1
V gene: TRBV27
clone size: .

CDR3 protein: CASSVAGGVEQFF
CDR3 DNA: TGTGCCAGCAGCGTAGCTGGAGGTGTAGAGCAGTTCTTC
D gene: .
J gene: TRBJ2-1
V gene: TRBV9
clone size: .

CDR3 protein: CASIQQEGASYEQYF
CDR3 DNA: TGTGCCAGCATCCAACAGGAGGGCGCATCCTACGAGCAGTACTTC
D gene: .
J gene: TRBJ2-7
V gene: TRBV2
clone size: .

CDR3 protein: CASSEARATGPNEKLFF
CDR3 DNA: TGTGCCAGCAGTGAAGCGCGCGCGACAGGGCCTAATGAAAAACTGTTTTTT
D gene: TRBD1
J gene: TRBJ1-4
V gene: TRBV2
clone size: .

CDR3 protein: CASSEEGTANQPQHF
CDR3 DNA: TGTGCCAGCAGTGAGGAGGGAACAGCCAATCAGCCCCAGCATTTT
D gene: .
J gene: TRBJ1-5
V gene: TRBV6-1
clone size: .

CDR3 protein: CASSLGTGETQYF
CDR3 DNA: TGTGCCAGCAGTTTAGGGACTGGCGAGACCCAGTACTTC
D gene: .
J gene: TRBJ2-5
V gene: TRBV6-5
clone size: .

CDR3 protein: CAWRSHESGNTIYF
CDR3 DNA: TGTGCCTGGAGATCCCACGAGTCTGGAAACACCATATATTTT
D gene: .
J gene: TRBJ1-3
V gene: TRBV30
clone size: .

CDR3 protein: CASRLQSGQYTGELFF
CDR3 DNA: TGTGCCAGCAGACTCCAGTCAGGGCAGTACACCGGGGAGCTGTTTTTT
D gene: .
J gene: TRBJ2-2
V gene: TRBV7-8
clone size: .

CDR3 protein: CASSLGSRSGELFF
CDR3 DNA: TGTGCCAGCAGCTTAGGCTCGCGGAGCGGGGAGCTGTTTTTT
D gene: .
J gene: TRBJ2-2
V gene: TRBV13
clone size: .

CDR3 protein: CASRAASEYGNTIYF
CDR3 DNA: TGTGCCAGCAGAGCCGCGTCTGAATATGGAAACACCATATATTTT
D gene: .
J gene: TRBJ1-3
V gene: TRBV28
clone size: .

CDR3 protein: CAWSVNRGAIEQYF
CDR3 DNA: TGTGCCTGGAGTGTAAACAGGGGTGCCATCGAGCAGTACTTC
D gene: TRBD1
J gene: TRBJ2-7
V gene: TRBV30
clone size: .

CDR3 protein: CASSLPGQGASDTQYF
CDR3 DNA: TGTGCCAGCAGCTTACCAGGACAGGGGGCATCAGATACGCAGTATTTT
D gene: TRBD1
J gene: TRBJ2-3
V gene: TRBV7-2
clone size: .

CDR3 protein: CASSVVVGGDTQYF
CDR3 DNA: TGTGCCAGCAGCGTAGTAGTGGGGGGAGATACGCAGTATTTT
D gene: .
J gene: TRBJ2-3
V gene: TRBV9
clone size: .